This T cell receptor beta chain was recorded in a study of identical twins. With no exceptions, donors were healthy Caucasians. A single record per CDR3 protein comes from TCRdb applying MiXCR to the 5' RACE reads. This table has 200,000 to 300,000 distinct CDR3 sequences, approximately 10% appearing once. CDR1 is SGHTA, CDR2 FQGNSA, per germline. The CDR3 has 14 residues. The J segment lost 4 bases and the V segment lost 3 bases, leaving 5 bases of the junction unmatched. Findings and limits, study-wide: Insertion counts were lower in abundant cord blood beta clonotypes, a trend that memory repertoires did not show.

At least ten counts were recorded for this clonotype. Its antigen is unidentified. Sequencing was done on a sample of memory T cells sorted from blood. The source of this sequence is a man aged 50 to 60 in good health. The genes are TRBV7-2 and TRBJ1-1; TRBD1 matches at 7 bases. The CDR3 is CASSLGQLGTEAFF. CDR3 nucleotides: TGTGCCAGCAGCTTGGGACAGCTTGGCACTGAAGCTTTCTTT. The whole variable domain, remainder taken from reference TRBV7-2 and TRBJ1-1, is GAGVSQSPSNKVTEKGKDVELRCDPISGHTALYWYRQSLGQGLEFLIYFQGNSAPDKSGLPSDRFSAERTGGSVSTLTIQRTQQEDSAVYLCASSLGQLGTEAFFGQGTRLTVV.